Shown below are 21 T cell receptor beta chains from a single sample sequenced in a study of OX40 agonist ivuxolimab in advanced cancers. Generated by immunoSEQ multiplex PCR, the TCRdb table keeps only in-frame clones and is missing some. The table includes about 46,000 clones, around 92% detected once. Here the sequenced sample was CD4+ or CD8+ T cells sorted from blood, taken in a trial of the OX40 agonist ivuxolimab. The receptors stem from an adult with an advanced solid tumor such as melanoma, head and neck, liver or kidney cancer.

As DNA, the CDR3 is TGCGCCAGCAGAAGACAGGGGTCCGCCGACGAGCAGTACTTC. The encoded protein is CASRRQGSADEQYF. The gene calls are TRBV5-1 and TRBJ2-7; 8 nucleotides line up with TRBD1. Per germline, CDR1 SGHRS and CDR2 YFSETQ. This CDR3 is built from 14 residues. After removal of 5 bases from V and 5 bases from J, the junction contained 9 bases not matched to a gene.

The chain uses TRBV19 and TRBJ2-7, with D tentatively TRBD2 (6 bases). Germline V lookup: CDR1 LNHDA, CDR2 SQIVND (reference sequence). The CDR3 sequence is 14 residues long. V was pared by 0 bases and J by 5 bases, with 11 bases between. The DNA for the CDR3 is TGTGCCAGTAGTATAGAGGGGGGTGTCCACGAGCAGTACTTC. Its translation: CASSIEGGVHEQYF.

The chain couples TRBV19 to TRBJ2-4; 8 nucleotides align to TRBD1. Germline V gene lookup returns CDR1 LNHDA and CDR2 SQIVND (reference sequence). The CDR3 covers 16 residues. V was pared by 5 bases and J by 1 base, with 7 bases of the junction left unmatched. The CDR3 DNA sequence: TGTGCCAGTAGTCTTCAGGGGGCTGTTGCCAAAAACATTCAGTACTTC. Its protein is CASSLQGAVAKNIQYF.

The chain links TRBV6-5 to TRBJ2-3; the match to TRBD2 covers 10 bases. CDR3 length: 14 residues. Germline CDR1 reads MNHEY; CDR2 reads SVGAGI. The ends lost 2 bases at V and 5 bases at J; junction bases unmatched: 1. The CDR3 reads CASSYRLAGDTQYF. The CDR3 region has the DNA TGTGCCAGCAGTTACCGACTAGCGGGAGATACGCAGTATTTT.

The V gene is TRBV27, the J gene TRBJ1-1; 7 bases are a match to TRBD1. Germline CDR1 and CDR2: MNHEY and SMNVEV (reference sequence). With 5 bases clipped from V and 5 bases from J, the junction kept 8 bases outside the gene matches. This CDR3 contains 14 residues. The CDR3 here is CASSEDRRGTEAFF. The CDR3 nucleotides read TGTGCCAGCAGTGAGGACAGGCGAGGGACTGAAGCTTTCTTT.

The chain is built from TRBV4-1 and TRBJ1-2; 11 nucleotides line up with TRBD1. V was clipped by 2 bases and J by 4 bases; unmatched bases: 3. Germline CDR1 MGHRA, CDR2 YSYEKL. This CDR3 comprises 15 residues. The CDR3 spells CASSQLDRGPYGYTF. The CDR3 DNA follows: TGCGCCAGCAGCCAACTGGACAGGGGGCCCTATGGCTACACCTTC.

Here the CDR3 reads CAWSELRNTEAFF. CDR3 sequence (DNA): TGTGCCTGGAGTGAGCTGAGGAACACTGAAGCTTTCTTT. The rearrangement links TRBV30 to TRBJ1-1, with D uncertain. The CDR3 contains 13 residues. The V and J ends lost 1 base and 1 base respectively, with 7 bases between them. Germline V gene sequence: CDR1 GTSNPN, CDR2 SVGIG (reference sequence).

This clone was seen a handful of times. V usage is TRBV30 and J usage is TRBJ1-1; possible D gene TRBD1, 5 bases. Germline V lookup: CDR1 GTSNPN, CDR2 SVGIG (reference sequence). V gave up 7 bases and J gave up 5 bases, with 26 bases separating them. The CDR3 runs 16 residues. CDR3 protein: CALTGVQGWDWTEAFF. In nucleotides, the CDR3 is TGTGCCTTAACCGGCGTCCAGGGATGGGATTGGACTGAAGCTTTCTTT. Drawing the rest from reference TRBV30 and TRBJ1-1, the complete variable domain is SQTIHQWPATLVQPVGSPLSLECTVEGTSNPNLYWYRQAAGRGLQLLFYSVGIGQISSEVPQNLSASRPQDRQFILSSKKLLLSDSGFYLCALTGVQGWDWTEAFFGQGTRLTVV.

V usage is TRBV9 and J usage is TRBJ1-4, with TRBD1 as a possible D gene (5 bases). The CDR3 length is 15 residues. Trimming removed 0 bases at V and 5 bases at J, with 11 bases between. Germline CDR1 reads SGDLS; CDR2 reads YYNGEE. Written as DNA, the CDR3 is TGTGCCAGCAGCGTAGGAGGGGTAGGAAATGAAAAACTGTTTTTT. Protein: CASSVGGVGNEKLFF. The full variable domain, completed using reference TRBV9 and TRBJ1-4, is DSGVTQTPKHLITATGQRVTLRCSPRSGDLSVYWYQQSLDQGLQFLIQYYNGEERAKGNILERFSAQQFPDLHSELNLSSLELGDSALYFCASSVGGVGNEKLFFGSGTQLSVL.

The rearrangement joins TRBV6-5 to TRBJ2-7; 8 bases line up with TRBD1. In germline, CDR1 is MNHEY, CDR2 SVGAGI. This CDR3 has 13 amino acids. Germline trimming cut 5 bases from V and 7 bases from J; bases unmatched to any gene: 7. The CDR3 is CASSAPGGWEQYF. The CDR3 DNA reads TGTGCCAGCAGTGCTCCAGGGGGCTGGGAGCAGTACTTC.

The chain uses TRBV2 and TRBJ1-1, with D unclear. Between the trimmed V and J ends, which lost 6 bases and 0 bases, there was a span of 8 bases. The CDR3 spans 13 residues. Germline CDR1 is SNHLY and CDR2 is FYNNEI. CDR3 residues: CASSDGMNTEAFF. In nucleotides, the CDR3 is TGTGCCAGCAGCGACGGCATGAACACTGAAGCTTTCTTT.

The rearrangement links TRBV19 to TRBJ1-5; D may be TRBD1 (5 bases). This CDR3 has 13 residues. CDR1 is LNHDA, CDR2 SQIVND, per germline (reference sequence). Deletions cut 7 bases from V and 3 bases from J, with 10 bases between. CDR3 protein: CASIRGANQPQHF. In DNA form, the CDR3 reads TGTGCCAGTATTAGAGGGGCCAATCAGCCCCAGCATTTT.

CDR3 loop: CASSFPVGEQFF. The DNA for the CDR3 is TGTGCCAGTAGCTTCCCTGTGGGGGAGCAGTTCTTC. The chain uses TRBV19 and TRBJ2-1; the D is unclear. The CDR3 is made up of 12 amino acids. Germline V gives CDR1 LNHDA, CDR2 SQIVND (reference sequence). V was shortened by 6 bases and J by 10 bases, with 13 bases between the two germline ends.

The chain carries TRBV30 and TRBJ1-1; D is possibly TRBD1 (6 bases). CDR1 and CDR2 (germline): GTSNPN, SVGIG (reference sequence). The CDR3 runs to 14 residues. With 4 bases removed from V and 2 bases from J, the gap between germline ends came to 14 bases. The CDR3 bases are TGTGCCTGGATATGGGGCAGGGGTAACACTGAAGCTTTCTTT. Translation gives CAWIWGRGNTEAFF.

This chain links TRBV27 with TRBJ1-5, with a possible D match to TRBD1 (6 bases). Trimming removed 4 bases at V and 4 bases at J, with 14 bases between. The CDR3 loop spans 15 amino acids. Looked up from germline, CDR1 is MNHEY and CDR2 is SMNVEV (reference sequence). In DNA form, the CDR3 reads TGTGCCAGCAGTTCCACGGACAGCCCAAATCAGCCCCAGCATTTT. Amino acids: CASSSTDSPNQPQHF.

The CDR3 DNA reads as TGTGCCAGCAGCCTCCGGGACAGGGGAGGTTTAAACTACGAGCAGTACTTC. Residues: CASSLRDRGGLNYEQYF. V gene TRBV11-2 combines with J gene TRBJ2-7; 10 bases line up with TRBD1. The germline V gene has CDR1 SGHAT and CDR2 FQNNGV. J lost 3 bases, V lost 5 bases, and 13 bases had no gene match. There are 17 residues in the CDR3.

This chain links TRBV29-1 with TRBJ1-5, with 7 nucleotides matching TRBD1. The junction had 18 bases not matched to a gene; V was cut back by 3 bases and J by 4 bases. The CDR3 is 18 amino acids. The germline V gene has CDR1 SQVTM and CDR2 ANQGSEA. The CDR3 loop reads CSVDRHWTSDRPNQPQHF. The DNA of the CDR3 is TGCAGCGTTGATCGGCACTGGACCTCGGACAGGCCAAATCAGCCCCAGCATTTT.

This clone has only one observation. The chain joins TRBV4-3 to TRBJ2-7; possible D gene TRBD1, 6 bases. Trimming took 4 bases from V and 4 from J, leaving 17 bases between them. The CDR3 is 15 amino acids. Per germline, CDR1 LGHNA and CDR2 YSLEER. CDR3 DNA: TGCGCCAGCAGCCGTCACAGGGAGATGAATTACGAGCAGTACTTC. Its translation is CASSRHREMNYEQYF.

A few counts support this clone. The rearrangement uses TRBV7-6 and TRBJ1-4; the D is unclear. The CDR3 is 14 amino acids. Trimming shortened V by 1 base and J by 5 bases, and 8 bases separated the two germline ends. Germline CDR1 reads SGHVS; CDR2 reads FNYEAQ. The CDR3 DNA sequence: TGTGCCAGCAGCTTAGGTGGTGGCAATGAAAAACTGTTTTTT. It codes for CASSLGGGNEKLFF.

The gene calls are TRBV4-3 and TRBJ1-6, with D hard to call. V was clipped by 4 bases and J by 7 bases, with 11 bases between them. This CDR3 spans 14 amino acids. Germline V lookup: CDR1 LGHNA, CDR2 YSLEER. CDR3 bases: TGCGCCAGCAGCCCAAACAGCCTAAATTCACCCCTCCACTTT. It yields the protein CASSPNSLNSPLHF.

The chain combines TRBV9 with TRBJ1-1; no firm D call. V was shortened by 4 bases and J by 1 base, with 8 bases between the two germline ends. This CDR3 is built from 13 residues. Germline CDR1 is SGDLS and CDR2 is YYNGEE. The CDR3 is CASSHHRNTEAFF. The CDR3 bases are TGTGCCAGCAGCCATCACAGGAACACTGAAGCTTTCTTT.